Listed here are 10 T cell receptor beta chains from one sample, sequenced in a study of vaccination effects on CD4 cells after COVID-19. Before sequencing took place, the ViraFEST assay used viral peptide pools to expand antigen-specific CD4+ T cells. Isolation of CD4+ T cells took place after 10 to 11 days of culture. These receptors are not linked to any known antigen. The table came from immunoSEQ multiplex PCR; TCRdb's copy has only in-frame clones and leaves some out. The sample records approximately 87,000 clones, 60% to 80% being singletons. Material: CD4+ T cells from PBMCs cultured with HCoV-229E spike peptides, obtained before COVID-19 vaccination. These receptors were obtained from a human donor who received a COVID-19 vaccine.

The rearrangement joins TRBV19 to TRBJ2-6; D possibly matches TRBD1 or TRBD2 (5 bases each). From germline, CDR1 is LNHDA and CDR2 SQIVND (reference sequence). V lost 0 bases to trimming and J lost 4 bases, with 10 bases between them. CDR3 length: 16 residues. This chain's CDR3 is CASSIDRGAGANVLTF. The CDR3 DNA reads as TGTGCCAGTAGTATAGATCGAGGGGCCGGGGCCAACGTCCTGACTTTC.

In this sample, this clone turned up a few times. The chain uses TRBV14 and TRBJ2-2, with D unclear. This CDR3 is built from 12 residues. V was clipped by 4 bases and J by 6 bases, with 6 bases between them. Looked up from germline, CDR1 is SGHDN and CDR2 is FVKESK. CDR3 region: CASSLSPGELFF. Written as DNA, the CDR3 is TGTGCCAGCAGCCTAAGTCCCGGGGAGCTGTTTTTT.

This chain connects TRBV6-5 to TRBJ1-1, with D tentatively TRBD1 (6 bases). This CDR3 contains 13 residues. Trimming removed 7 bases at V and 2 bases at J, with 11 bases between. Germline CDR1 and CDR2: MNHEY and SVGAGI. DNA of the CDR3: TGTGCCAGCAACTACAGGGAAAACACTGAAGCTTTCTTT. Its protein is CASNYRENTEAFF.

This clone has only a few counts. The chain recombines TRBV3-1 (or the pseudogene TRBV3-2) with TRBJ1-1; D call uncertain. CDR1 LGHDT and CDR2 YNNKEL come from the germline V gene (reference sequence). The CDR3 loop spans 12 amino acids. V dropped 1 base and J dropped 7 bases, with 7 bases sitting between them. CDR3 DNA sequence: TGTGCCAGCAGCCAAGGGCCAGGTGAAGCTTTCTTT. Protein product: CASSQGPGEAFF.

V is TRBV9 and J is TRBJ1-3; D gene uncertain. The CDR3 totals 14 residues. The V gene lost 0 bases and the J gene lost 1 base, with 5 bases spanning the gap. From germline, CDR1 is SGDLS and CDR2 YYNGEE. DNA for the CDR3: TGTGCCAGCAGCGTAGGTAATTCTGGAAACACCATATATTTT. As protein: CASSVGNSGNTIYF.

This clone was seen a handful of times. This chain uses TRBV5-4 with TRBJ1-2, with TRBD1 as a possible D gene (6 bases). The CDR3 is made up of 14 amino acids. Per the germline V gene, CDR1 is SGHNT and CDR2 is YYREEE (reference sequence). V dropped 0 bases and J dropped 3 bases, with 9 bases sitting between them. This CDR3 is CASSLDRVDYGYTF. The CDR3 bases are TGTGCCAGCAGCTTGGACAGGGTGGACTATGGCTACACCTTC.

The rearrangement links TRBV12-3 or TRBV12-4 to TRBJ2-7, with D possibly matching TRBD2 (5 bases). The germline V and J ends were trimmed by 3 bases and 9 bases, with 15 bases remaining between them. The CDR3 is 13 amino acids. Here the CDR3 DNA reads TGTGCCAGCAGTTTCGGCAGGACTGGGAGGCAGTACGTC. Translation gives CASSFGRTGRQYV.

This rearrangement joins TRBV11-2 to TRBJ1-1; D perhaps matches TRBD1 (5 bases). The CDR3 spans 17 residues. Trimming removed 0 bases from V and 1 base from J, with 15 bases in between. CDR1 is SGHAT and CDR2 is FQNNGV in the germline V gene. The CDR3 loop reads CASSLDGQRGSNTEAFF. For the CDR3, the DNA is TGTGCCAGCAGCTTAGACGGTCAAAGGGGATCGAACACTGAAGCTTTCTTT.

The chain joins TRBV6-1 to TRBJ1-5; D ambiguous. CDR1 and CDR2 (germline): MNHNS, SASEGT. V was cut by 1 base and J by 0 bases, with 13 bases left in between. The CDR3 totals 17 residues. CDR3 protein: CASSEGRLINSNQPQHF. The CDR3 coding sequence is TGTGCCAGCAGTGAAGGGAGGTTGATAAATAGCAATCAGCCCCAGCATTTT.

The CDR3: CASSQDAGNNEQFF. CDR3 sequence (DNA): TGTGCCAGCAGCCAAGATGCCGGTAACAATGAGCAGTTCTTC. The chain joins TRBV3-1 (or the pseudogene TRBV3-2) to TRBJ2-1; D is undetermined. V dropped 0 bases and J dropped 5 bases, with 8 bases sitting between them. CDR1 is LGHDT, CDR2 YNNKEL, per germline (reference sequence). The CDR3 covers 14 residues.